This is a list of T cell receptor beta chains from one sample in a study of CD8 T cells in ankylosing spondylitis. In TCRdb, the 5' RACE reads were re-called with MiXCR into one record per CDR3 protein. The sample shows 670,000 or so distinct CDR3 sequences, about 20% of them seen only once. The sample comprised blood, either unsorted or a sorted T cell fraction (not recorded which). The receptors were gathered from a male donor with ankylosing spondylitis. Each CDR3 is given with its conserved first and last residue. The D gene is left open where the match is weak. Clone size is stated in some rows and not others, as once, few, many or a class when expanded.

j_call v_call clone_size d_call cdr3_length cdr3_nt cdr3_aa
TRBJ1-6 TRBV11-2 . . 13 TGTGCCAGCAGCTGGGGGGAGGGAAGACCCCTCCACTTT CASSWGEGRPLHF
TRBJ2-2 TRBV3-1 few . 16 TGTGCCAGCAGAGACTCGGACAGCACGAACACCGGGGAGCTGTTTTTT CASRDSDSTNTGELFF
TRBJ1-3 TRBV9 . TRBD1 15 TGTGCCAGCAGCGCGGGACAGGGGGCTGGAAACACCATATATTTT CASSAGQGAGNTIYF
TRBJ2-1 TRBV12-3/TRBV12-4 few . 14 TGTGCCAGCAGCGCTACTCAGACCTACAATGAGCAGTTCTTC CASSATQTYNEQFF
TRBJ1-4 TRBV5-1 . . 14 TGCGCCAGCAGCATGTCCGCGATTAATGAAAAACTGTTTTTT CASSMSAINEKLFF
TRBJ2-1 TRBV12-3/TRBV12-4 few TRBD2 19 TGTGCCAGCAGTAAACCCGGGACTAGCGGAGCCCGTTTTTACAATGAGCAGTTCTTC CASSKPGTSGARFYNEQFF
TRBJ1-1 TRBV9 . TRBD1 15 TGTGCCAGCAGCGTACACGGACAGGAGAACACTGAAGCTTTCTTT CASSVHGQENTEAFF
TRBJ2-2 TRBV28 . . 15 TGTGCCAGCAGTTCCTCAAAACAGGGTTCCGGGGAGCTGTTTTTT CASSSSKQGSGELFF
TRBJ2-1 TRBV6-1 . . 15 TGTGCCAGCAGTGAAGTGAATAGCGTCGGCAATGAGCAGTTCTTC CASSEVNSVGNEQFF
TRBJ2-4 TRBV7-2 . TRBD2 14 TGTGCCAGCAGCCATGGGACTAGAGGGGACCTAAAGTACTTC CASSHGTRGDLKYF
TRBJ1-5 TRBV2 many TRBD1 14 TGTGCCAGCAGTACAACAGGGGACAATCAGCCCCAGCATTTT CASSTTGDNQPQHF
TRBJ2-3 TRBV4-1 few TRBD2 15 TGCGCCAGCAGCCATCTAGCGGGGGTCACAGATACGCAGTATTTT CASSHLAGVTDTQYF
TRBJ1-2 TRBV12-3/TRBV12-4 few TRBD1 15 TGTGCCAGCAGTTGGACAGGATCGGCTAACTATGGCTACACCTTC CASSWTGSANYGYTF
TRBJ1-1 TRBV4-2 . . 14 TGTGCCAGCAGCCAAGAAGGAAGGGGCACTGAAGCTTTCTTT CASSQEGRGTEAFF
TRBJ1-2 TRBV4-2 few . 16 TGTGCCAGCAGCCACACGTACGGGGCGGACGACTATGGCTACACCTTC CASSHTYGADDYGYTF
TRBJ1-3 TRBV12-3/TRBV12-4 many . 14 TGTGCCAGCAGACAGGGTGTAAGTGGAAACACCATATATTTT CASRQGVSGNTIYF
TRBJ2-3 TRBV7-2 . . 14 TGTGCCAGCAGCCGAGGGAGGAGGACAGATACGCAGTATTTT CASSRGRRTDTQYF
TRBJ2-2 TRBV20-1 . TRBD2 14 TGCAGTGCTACGATGTTAGCGGGGGTCGGGGAGCTGTTTTTT CSATMLAGVGELFF
TRBJ2-1 TRBV10-3 few . 15 TGTGCCATCAGTCATGCGGGACTCGAAGGCAATGAGCAGTTCTTC CAISHAGLEGNEQFF
TRBJ2-1 TRBV24-1 . . 16 TGTGCCACCAGTGATTCAGACGCCACCTCCTACAATGAGCAGTTCTTC CATSDSDATSYNEQFF
TRBJ1-5 TRBV7-2 few . 16 TGTGCCAGCAGCTTAATTGCAGGGACTGTAAACCAGCCCCAGCATTTT CASSLIAGTVNQPQHF
TRBJ2-7 TRBV14 few . 16 TGTGCCAGCAGCCTTAATGACTGGGCGGAGCGTCACGAGCAGTACTTC CASSLNDWAERHEQYF
TRBJ2-7 TRBV20-1 few . 14 TGCAGTGCGCGCTACAGTGGGTCTTCCTACGAGCAGTACTTC CSARYSGSSYEQYF
TRBJ2-1 TRBV5-1 . TRBD2 15 TGCGCCAGCAGCTTACTAGCGGGGGCTACCAATGAGCAGTTCTTC CASSLLAGATNEQFF
TRBJ2-2 TRBV6-4 . TRBD2 17 TGTGCCAGCAGTGAAACTAGCGGGACCACCCATACCGGGGAGCTGTTTTTT CASSETSGTTHTGELFF
TRBJ1-2 TRBV15 few . 15 TGTGCCACCAGCAGAGATCATTCACAGTACTATGGCTACACCTTC CATSRDHSQYYGYTF
TRBJ2-2 TRBV20-1 . TRBD2 16 TGCAGTGCTGAACTAGCGGGGTTGGCGAACACCGGGGAGCTGTTTTTT CSAELAGLANTGELFF
TRBJ2-5 TRBV20-1 few . 11 TGCAGTGCTAGAGTGGTGGAGACCCAGTACTTC CSARVVETQYF
TRBJ2-1 TRBV5-6 . TRBD2 16 TGTGCCAGCAGCCAGACTGGGCGGGAGATCGTCAATGAGCAGTTCTTC CASSQTGREIVNEQFF
TRBJ2-7 TRBV12-3/TRBV12-4 . . 14 TGTGCCAGCAGTTTAACAGGCCGAGACCGCGAGCAGTACTTC CASSLTGRDREQYF
TRBJ2-6 TRBV5-1 few . 14 TGCGCCAGCAGAGAGCCCTCTGGGGCCAACGTCCTGACTTTC CASREPSGANVLTF
TRBJ2-3 TRBV5-1 . TRBD2 15 TGCGCCAGCAACCAAGCGGGAGGGTCGGTAGATACGCAGTATTTT CASNQAGGSVDTQYF
TRBJ2-1 TRBV5-1 few . 14 TGCGCCAGCAGGCGCGGTTTAGAAGGGACCGAGCAGTTCTTC CASRRGLEGTEQFF
TRBJ1-5 TRBV27 few TRBD1 15 TGTGCCAGCAGTTTAGGGACAGGCGGAGATCAGCCCCAGCATTTT CASSLGTGGDQPQHF
TRBJ1-6 TRBV11-1 . . 18 TGTGCCAGCAGTCTGCCGGGGGACGGCAGCTCCTATAATTCACCCCTCCACTTT CASSLPGDGSSYNSPLHF
TRBJ2-3 TRBV12-3/TRBV12-4 . . 14 TGTGCCAGCAGTTTGATAGGCGCCCCAGATACGCAGTATTTT CASSLIGAPDTQYF
TRBJ2-3 TRBV5-1 . TRBD2 15 TGCGCCAGCAGCTTTAGGACTAGTGGGACAGATACGCAGTATTTT CASSFRTSGTDTQYF
TRBJ2-7 TRBV10-2 . . 13 TGCGCCAGCAGTGAGTCGGAGGGACAGACTTTGTACTTC CASSESEGQTLYF
TRBJ2-7 TRBV4-2 few TRBD2 15 TGTGCCAGCAGCAACAGACTAGCGGAGACATACGAGCAGTACTTC CASSNRLAETYEQYF
TRBJ2-3 TRBV4-1 . TRBD2 16 TGCGCCAGCAGTCCCGAGGTAGCGGGGAACACAGATACGCAGTATTTT CASSPEVAGNTDTQYF
TRBJ2-3 TRBV6-2/TRBV6-3 once . 12 TGTGCCAGCAGTTCCAGCGTAAATACGCAGTATTTT CASSSSVNTQYF
TRBJ1-1 TRBV12-3/TRBV12-4 . TRBD1 14 TGTGCCAGCACCTCGACAGGGGTAAACACTGAAGCTTTCTTT CASTSTGVNTEAFF
TRBJ2-7 TRBV28 few . 12 TGTGCCAGCAGCTGGGGACATGCCGAGCAGTACTTC CASSWGHAEQYF
TRBJ2-2 TRBV5-1 . . 13 TGCGCCAGCACGACAGGGAACACCGGGGAGCTGTTTTTT CASTTGNTGELFF
TRBJ1-6 TRBV18 few TRBD1 15 TGTGCCAGCTCACCACGACAGGGTCAGAATTCACCCCTCCACTTT CASSPRQGQNSPLHF
TRBJ2-6 TRBV11-2 . TRBD1 17 TGTGCCAGCAGCTTACGGGACAGGGACTCTGGGGCCAACGTCCTGACTTTC CASSLRDRDSGANVLTF
TRBJ1-3 TRBV27 many . 11 TGTGCCAGCAGTCCCCCGAACACCATATATTTT CASSPPNTIYF
TRBJ2-1 TRBV20-1 . TRBD2 16 TGCAGTGCTACAGGTTTTAGCGGGAGAGGGGGAAATGAGCAGTTCTTC CSATGFSGRGGNEQFF
TRBJ2-3 TRBV5-8 few . 14 TGTGCCAGCAGCTTGCGACTGGGCGGAGATACGCAGTATTTT CASSLRLGGDTQYF
TRBJ1-5 TRBV12-3/TRBV12-4 . . 13 TGTGCCAGCCGACAGTTCTGGGATCAGCCCCAGCATTTT CASRQFWDQPQHF
TRBJ2-7 TRBV5-5 . TRBD1 16 TGTGCCAGCAGCTTACTTGCCGGGACAGGGTTTTACGAGCAGTACTTC CASSLLAGTGFYEQYF
TRBJ2-1 TRBV9 . . 15 TGTGCCAGCAGCGTAGAAGATAGCGGTTTTTATGAGCAGTTCTTC CASSVEDSGFYEQFF
TRBJ2-5 TRBV2 few TRBD2 15 TGTGCCACCCTACGACTAGCGGGGTACCAAGAGACCCAGTACTTC CATLRLAGYQETQYF
TRBJ1-1 TRBV5-1 few . 16 TGCGCCAGCAGCTTGTTGGCAGGGCGGGGGAACACTGAAGCTTTCTTT CASSLLAGRGNTEAFF
TRBJ2-3 TRBV12-3/TRBV12-4 . . 15 TGTGCCAGCAGTTTACTAGCGAAGAGAGGAGATACGCAGTATTTT CASSLLAKRGDTQYF
TRBJ2-7 TRBV5-1 few . 14 TGCGCCAGCAGCTCCACCGGGAGTGCCTACGAGCAGTACTTC CASSSTGSAYEQYF
TRBJ1-1 TRBV20-1 . . 15 TGCAGTGCTAGAGAGCGGGGGCAGGAGTACACTGAAGCTTTCTTT CSARERGQEYTEAFF
TRBJ2-6 TRBV3-1 . . 19 TGTGCCAGCAGCCAAGATTATCCAGGGACAAACTCTGGGGCCAACGTCCTGACTTTC CASSQDYPGTNSGANVLTF